This is a list of T cell receptor beta chains from one sample in a study of blood T cells in healthy people across ages. A single record per CDR3 protein comes from TCRdb applying MiXCR to the 5' RACE reads. The table includes fewer than 800,000 distinct CDR3 sequences, 45% to 50% detected once. Sequencing was done on a sample of blood. The receptors shown here come from an older woman in good health. Each CDR3 is given with its conserved first and last residue. D genes are given only for firm matches.

v_gene	len	d_gene	CDR3aa
TRBV5-1	15	TRBD1	CASSPTRDRIYEQYF
TRBV10-3	15	TRBD2	CAINPSGRADETQYF
TRBV29-1	11	NA	CSATLADEQFF
TRBV6-2/TRBV6-3	14	TRBD2	CASGRTSGSNEQFF
TRBV29-1	15	NA	CSALGLGNSNYGYTF
TRBV20-1	14	TRBD1	CSASDRGHTGELFF
TRBV7-2	11	NA	CASRLAPEQYF
TRBV10-3	13	TRBD1	CAIGTDLNEKLFF
TRBV7-3	17	NA	CASSPPEARGSYNEQFF
TRBV9	16	NA	CASSVAGTTAYNEQFF
TRBV20-1	12	NA	CSATRQAGTQYF
TRBV6-1	16	TRBD1	CASSEPPGQGENEQFF
TRBV29-1	11	NA	CSGATAYEQYF
TRBV7-2	14	NA	CASSPGTNQETQYF
TRBV12-3/TRBV12-4	15	TRBD1	CASSLRGQGADTQYF
TRBV5-6	16	TRBD1	CASSLEGTGAYNEQFF
TRBV5-1	16	NA	CASSSHSSGLQETQYF
TRBV5-1	14	NA	CASSLVPDSGELFF
TRBV30	12	TRBD1	CAWGTGQTEAFF